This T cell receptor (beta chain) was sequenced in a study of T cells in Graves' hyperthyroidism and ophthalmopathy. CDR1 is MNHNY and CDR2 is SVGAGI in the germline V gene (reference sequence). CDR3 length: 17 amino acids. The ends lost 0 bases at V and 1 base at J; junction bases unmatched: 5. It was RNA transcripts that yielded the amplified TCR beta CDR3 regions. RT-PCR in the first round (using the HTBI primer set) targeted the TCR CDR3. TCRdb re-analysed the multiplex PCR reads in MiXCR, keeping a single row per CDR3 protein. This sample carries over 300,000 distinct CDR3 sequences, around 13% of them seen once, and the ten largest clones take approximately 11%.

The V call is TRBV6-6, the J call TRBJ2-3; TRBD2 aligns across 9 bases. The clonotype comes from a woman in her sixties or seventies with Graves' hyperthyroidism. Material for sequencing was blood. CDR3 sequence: CASSYSGGRAGTDTQYF. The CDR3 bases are TGTGCCAGCAGTTACTCGGGCGGGAGGGCAGGCACAGATACGCAGTATTTT.